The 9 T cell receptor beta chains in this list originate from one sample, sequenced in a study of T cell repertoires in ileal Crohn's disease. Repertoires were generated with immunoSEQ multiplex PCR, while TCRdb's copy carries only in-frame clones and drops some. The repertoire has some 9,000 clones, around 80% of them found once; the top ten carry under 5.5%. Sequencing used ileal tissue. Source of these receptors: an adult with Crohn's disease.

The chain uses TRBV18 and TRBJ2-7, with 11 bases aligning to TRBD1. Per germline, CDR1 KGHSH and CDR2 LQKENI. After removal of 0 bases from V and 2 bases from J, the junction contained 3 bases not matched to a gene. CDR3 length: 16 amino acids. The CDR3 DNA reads TGTGCCAGCTCACCACCGGCGGGACAGGGGGCCTACGAGCAGTACTTC. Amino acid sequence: CASSPPAGQGAYEQYF.

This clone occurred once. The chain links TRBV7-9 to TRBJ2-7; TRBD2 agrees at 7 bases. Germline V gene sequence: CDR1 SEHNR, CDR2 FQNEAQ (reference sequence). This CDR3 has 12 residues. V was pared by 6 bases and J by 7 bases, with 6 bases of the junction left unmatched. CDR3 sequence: CASSLEGGEQYF. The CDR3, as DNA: TGTGCCAGCAGTCTGGAGGGAGGGGAGCAGTACTTC.

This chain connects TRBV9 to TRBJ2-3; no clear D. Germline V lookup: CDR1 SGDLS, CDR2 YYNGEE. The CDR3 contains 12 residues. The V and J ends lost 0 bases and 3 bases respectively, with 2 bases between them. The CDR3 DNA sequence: TGTGCCAGCAGCGTAGTAACAGATACGCAGTATTTT. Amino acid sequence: CASSVVTDTQYF.

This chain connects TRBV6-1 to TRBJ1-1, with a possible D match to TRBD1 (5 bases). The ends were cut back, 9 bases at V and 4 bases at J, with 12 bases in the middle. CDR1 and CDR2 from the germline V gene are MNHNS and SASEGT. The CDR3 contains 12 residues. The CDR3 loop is CASMGGSTEAFF. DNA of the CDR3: TGTGCCAGTATGGGGGGGAGCACTGAAGCTTTCTTT.

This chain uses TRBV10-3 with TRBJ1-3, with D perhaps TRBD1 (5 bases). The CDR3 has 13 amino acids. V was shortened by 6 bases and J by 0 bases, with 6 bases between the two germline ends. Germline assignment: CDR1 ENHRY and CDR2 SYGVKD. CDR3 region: CAIRTDSGNTIYF. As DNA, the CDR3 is TGTGCCATCAGGACAGACTCTGGAAACACCATATATTTT.

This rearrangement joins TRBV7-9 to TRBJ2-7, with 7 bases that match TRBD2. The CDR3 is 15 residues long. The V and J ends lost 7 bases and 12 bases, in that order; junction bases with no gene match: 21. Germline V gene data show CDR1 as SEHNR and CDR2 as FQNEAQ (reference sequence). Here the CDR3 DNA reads TGTGCCAGCACCCTTGCGGGGGTAGATCTGGGGAGGATGTACTTC. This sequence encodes CASTLAGVDLGRMYF.

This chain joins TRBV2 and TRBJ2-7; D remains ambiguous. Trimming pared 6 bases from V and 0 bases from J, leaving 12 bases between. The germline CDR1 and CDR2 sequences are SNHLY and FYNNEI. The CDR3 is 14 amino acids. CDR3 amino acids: CASRPQITSYEQYF. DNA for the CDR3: TGTGCCAGCAGGCCCCAGATCACCTCCTACGAGCAGTACTTC.

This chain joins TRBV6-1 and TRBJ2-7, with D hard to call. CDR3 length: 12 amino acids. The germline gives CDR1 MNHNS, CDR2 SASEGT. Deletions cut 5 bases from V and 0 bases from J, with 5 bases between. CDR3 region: CASSFFSYEQYF. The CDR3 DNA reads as TGTGCCAGCAGTTTCTTCTCCTACGAGCAGTACTTC.

The CDR3 DNA sequence: TGTGCCAGCAGCCCGTTGGACACACCACTATCGCAGTACTTC. Encoded protein: CASSPLDTPLSQYF. The chain combines TRBV5-5 with TRBJ2-7; TRBD1 might be the D (5 bases). The V end lost 4 bases, the J end lost 9 bases, and 20 bases lay between the germline ends. The CDR3 runs 14 residues. Per germline, CDR1 SGHKS and CDR2 YYEKEE (reference sequence).